One and the same sample provided the 9 T cell receptor beta chains below, sequenced in a study of T-cell reconstitution after alpha-beta-depleted transplantation in children. Using unique molecular identifiers, the investigators prepared the TCRbeta library. TCRdb reprocessed the PCR reads via MiXCR and lists one record per CDR3 protein. This table holds hundreds of thousands of distinct CDR3 sequences, over 10% found once. The input for sequencing was PBMCs, taken before TCRalphabeta/CD19-depleted stem cell transplant. The receptor source for this set is a girl aged 2-10 years with congenital amegakaryocytic thrombocytopenia, due to receive a stem cell transplant.

About this clonotype: This may arise from a read error, as a much more abundant clone is one base away. J is TRBJ2-1 and V is TRBV28, with D unresolved. The CDR3 has 16 amino acids. The ends were cut back, 2 bases at V and 9 bases at J, with 20 bases in the middle. Germline values: CDR1 MDHEN, CDR2 SYDVKM. The CDR3 loop is CASSLGNYSYRGEQFF. Here the CDR3 DNA reads TGTGCCAGCAGTTTAGGTAATTATTCCTATCGAGGTGAGCAGTTCTTC.

The chain combines TRBV24-1 with TRBJ2-1; D is possibly TRBD2 (7 bases). This CDR3 spans 15 amino acids. V lost 5 bases to trimming and J lost 8 bases, with 18 bases between them. Germline CDR1 reads KGHDR; CDR2 reads SFDVKD. The CDR3 reads CATSGRGRVKDEQFF. CDR3 DNA sequence: TGTGCCACCAGTGGAAGGGGGAGGGTAAAGGATGAGCAGTTCTTC.

This clonotype was seen at least ten times. DNA for the CDR3: TGCAGTGCTAGAACAGGGACTAGCGGAAACAATGAGCAGTTCTTC. Translated: CSARTGTSGNNEQFF. The chain combines TRBV20-1 with TRBJ2-1, with TRBD2 matching 11 bases. CDR1 and CDR2 from the germline V gene are DFQATT and SNEGSKA (reference sequence). The CDR3 extends over 15 amino acids. V lost 2 bases, J lost 5 bases, and 5 bases stayed unmatched.

In this sample, this clonotype turned up a few times. V gene TRBV18 combines with J gene TRBJ2-2; 11 nucleotides match TRBD2. CDR3 length equals 17 residues. The germline V gene encodes CDR1 KGHSH and CDR2 LQKENI. V was clipped by 1 base and J by 5 bases; unmatched bases: 6. CDR3 sequence reads: CASSPLETSGITGELFF. The CDR3 DNA follows: TGTGCCAGCTCACCACTGGAGACTAGCGGGATTACCGGGGAGCTGTTTTTT. Supplemented by reference TRBV18 and TRBJ2-2, the full variable domain reads NAGVMQNPRHLVRRRGQEARLRCSPMKGHSHVYWYRQLPEEGLKFMVYLQKENIIDESGMPKERFSAEFPKEGPSILRIQQVVRGDSAAYFCASSPLETSGITGELFFGEGSRLTVL.

Ten or more counts support this clonotype. V usage is TRBV3-1 and J usage is TRBJ1-6, with TRBD1 as a possible D gene (6 bases). This CDR3 is built from 12 residues. Germline V gene data show CDR1 as LGHDT and CDR2 as YNNKEL (reference sequence). V dropped 6 bases and J dropped 10 bases, with 10 bases sitting between them. Here the CDR3 reads CASRSGGSPLHF. CDR3 in DNA: TGTGCCAGCAGAAGCGGGGGCTCACCCCTCCACTTT.

The chain combines TRBV14 with TRBJ2-5; 10 bases match TRBD2. The CDR3 contains 15 residues. The germline V gene has CDR1 SGHDN and CDR2 FVKESK. The J segment lost 1 base and the V segment lost 4 bases, leaving 3 bases of the junction unmatched. CDR3 sequence (DNA): TGTGCCAGCAGCCGCGGGACTAGCGCCCAAGAGACCCAGTACTTC. This gives the protein CASSRGTSAQETQYF. The full variable domain, with the rest looked up from reference TRBV14 and TRBJ2-5, is EAGVTQFPSHSVIEKGQTVTLRCDPISGHDNLYWYRRVMGKEIKFLLHFVKESKQDESGMPNNRFLAERTGGTYSTLKVQPAELEDSGVYFCASSRGTSAQETQYFGPGTRLLVL.

This clonotype has just a few counts. This rearrangement joins TRBV4-1 to TRBJ1-5; TRBD1 agrees at 9 bases. Unmatched junction bases numbered 8, after V lost 3 bases and J lost 2 bases. Germline CDR1 is MGHRA and CDR2 is YSYEKL. The CDR3 length is 17 residues. This CDR3 is CASSQGGQGTRNQPQHF. CDR3 nucleotide sequence: TGCGCCAGCAGCCAGGGGGGACAGGGCACGCGCAATCAGCCCCAGCATTTT.

In regard to this clonotype: One base away lies a much larger clone, so this may be a sequencing read error. The V gene is TRBV28, the J gene TRBJ2-7; the D gene is possibly TRBD1 (5 bases). Trimming removed 4 bases at V and 12 bases at J, with 28 bases between. The CDR3 is made up of 16 amino acids. Germline-derived CDR1 and CDR2 are MDHEN and SYDVKM. The CDR3 DNA reads as TGTGCCAGCAGTTCTCTAGACAGCCCTTCTTTTTTTATGTGGTACTTC. It encodes CASSSLDSPSFFMWYF.

This chain uses TRBV11-1 with TRBJ2-3; TRBD1 matches 8 bases. This CDR3 is 18 amino acids long. J lost 2 bases, V lost 5 bases, and 15 bases had no gene match. CDR1 and CDR2 from the germline V gene are SGHAT and FQDESV (reference sequence). CDR3 region: CASSQTKLRDRFTDTQYF. DNA for the CDR3: TGTGCCAGCAGCCAAACTAAACTTCGGGACAGGTTCACAGATACGCAGTATTTT.